The rows below give T cell receptor beta chains drawn from one sample of a study of cytomegalovirus exposure and HLA in healthy donors. Here immunoSEQ multiplex PCR was the method, and the copy in TCRdb shows in-frame clones only, minus some. Of around 130,000 clones listed, 74% are singletons. The sample was PBMCs. These TCRs come from a woman aged 45-60 years in good health and CMV-seropositive. The CDR3 runs from the conserved cysteine through the conserved F or W. A D gene is named only where the DNA matches it firmly. Only some rows state a clone size, as once, few, many or a class for expanded clones.

>few|TRBV6-5|-|TRBJ2-7
TGTGCCAGCAGTTTAACAGGGAACCACTACGAGCAGTACTTC
CASSLTGNHYEQYF
>-|TRBV7-9|-|TRBJ2-3
TGTGCCAGCAGCTGGACTGCAGATACGCAGTATTTT
CASSWTADTQYF
>-|TRBV2|-|TRBJ1-1
TGTGCCAGCAGTCTAGGACAGAACACTGAAGCTTTCTTT
CASSLGQNTEAFF
>-|TRBV7-6|-|TRBJ2-2
TGTGCCAGCAGCCCGAGTCGTCTGGCGGGGAACACCGGGGAGCTGTTTTTT
CASSPSRLAGNTGELFF
>-|TRBV10-3|-|TRBJ2-1
TGTGCCATCAGTGTTAATATTGCGGGGCTAAATGAGCAGTTCTTC
CAISVNIAGLNEQFF
>-|TRBV7-6|-|TRBJ1-2
TGTGCCAGCAGCTTACGCCCCGGGGGCTATGGCTACACCTTC
CASSLRPGGYGYTF
>-|TRBV2|-|TRBJ1-1
TGTGCCAGCGAGCAGGAGGCGAACACTGAAGCTTTCTTT
CASEQEANTEAFF
>-|TRBV27|-|TRBJ2-5
TGTGCCAGCAGTTTAGGCACGCCGCAGGGTGAGACCCAGTACTTC
CASSLGTPQGETQYF
>-|TRBV5-5|TRBD2|TRBJ2-7
TGTGCCAGCAGCTTGCGTCTGGGCGGGAGTGAAACCTACGAGCAGTACTTC
CASSLRLGGSETYEQYF
>-|TRBV19|TRBD1|TRBJ1-1
TGTGCCAGTAGTCCGACGACAGGGGGTGTCACTGAAGCTTTCTTT
CASSPTTGGVTEAFF
>once|TRBV5-6|-|TRBJ1-5
TGTGCCAGCAGCTTAGGGGTTAGCAATCAGCCCCAGCATTTT
CASSLGVSNQPQHF
>once|TRBV7-8|-|TRBJ1-6
TGTGCCAGCAGCTTATCAGGGGCCCCCCTCCACTTT
CASSLSGAPLHF
>-|TRBV5-4|-|TRBJ1-3
TGTGCCAGCAGCTTTGCCGGGACTTCTGGAAACACCATATATTTT
CASSFAGTSGNTIYF
>-|TRBV6-4|-|TRBJ1-4
TGTGCCAGCAGTGACTCGAACCTGAGGGCTAATGAAAAACTGTTTTTT
CASSDSNLRANEKLFF
>few|TRBV15|-|TRBJ1-1
TGTGCCACCAGCTCAGGGCCTAAAGCTTTCTTT
CATSSGPKAFF
>-|TRBV11-1|-|TRBJ1-2
TGTGCCAGCAGCAAGAGCGGGGGCTACACCTTC
CASSKSGGYTF
>-|TRBV6-5|TRBD1|TRBJ1-6
TGTGCCAGCAGGCTGACAGGGGGGAATTCACCCCTCCACTTT
CASRLTGGNSPLHF
>once|TRBV6-5|TRBD1|TRBJ1-2
TGTGCCAGCAATCGACAGGGGTTTGGTGATGGCTACACCTTC
CASNRQGFGDGYTF
>-|TRBV19|-|TRBJ1-1
TGTGCCAGTAGTGGTAGGGGCGGGATCCGGACTGAAGCTTTCTTT
CASSGRGGIRTEAFF
>once|TRBV11-2|-|TRBJ2-2
TGTGCCAGCAGCTTAGGGAGAAACACCGGGGAGCTGTTTTTT
CASSLGRNTGELFF
>-|TRBV4-1|TRBD1|TRBJ2-7
TGCGCCAGCAGCCAAATTGTACAATTGGGGGACAGGGGTCCGGGAGAGCAGTACTTC
CASSQIVQLGDRGPGEQYF
>-|TRBV6-1|-|TRBJ1-2
TGTGCCAGCAGTGAGGGGGTCGGGGGGCTTAACTATGGCTACACCTTC
CASSEGVGGLNYGYTF
>few|TRBV27|-|TRBJ2-2
TGTGCCAGCAGGGGGGGGCGCGGAAGGGGGGAGCTGTTTTTT
CASRGGRGRGELFF
>-|TRBV6-5|TRBD1|TRBJ1-1
TGTGCCAGCAGTTACGGCTCGACAGGGAGCACTGAAGCTTTCTTT
CASSYGSTGSTEAFF
>-|TRBV18|TRBD1|TRBJ1-4
TGTGCCAGCTCACCGAGGGACAGGGGTCGGGAAAAACTGTTTTTT
CASSPRDRGREKLFF
>-|TRBV5-4|TRBD1|TRBJ2-3
TGTGCCAGCAGCTCGGCCTCAGGGGGCGTAGATACGCAGTATTTT
CASSSASGGVDTQYF
>-|TRBV7-9|TRBD1|TRBJ1-2
TGTGCCAGCAGCTCCGGACAGGGGGCATCATATGGCTACACCTTC
CASSSGQGASYGYTF
>-|TRBV6-1|-|TRBJ2-3
TGTGCCAGCAGAGGACAGATCGATACGCAGTATTTT
CASRGQIDTQYF
>-|TRBV9|-|TRBJ1-6
TGTGCCAGCAGCGTAGAAGGCGGCCCCGATTCACCCCTCCACTTT
CASSVEGGPDSPLHF
>-|TRBV7-7|TRBD2|TRBJ2-5
TGTGCCAGCAGCCCAACTAGCGGGGGATTACAAGAGACCCAGTACTTC
CASSPTSGGLQETQYF
>-|TRBV5-6|-|TRBJ1-6
TGTGCCAGCAGCTTGTTAGCGGGAAGATCACCCCTCCACTTT
CASSLLAGRSPLHF
>once|TRBV5-5|TRBD1|TRBJ2-3
TGTGCCAGCAGTCGCGACAGGGCAGATACGCAGTATTTT
CASSRDRADTQYF
>-|TRBV14|-|TRBJ1-6
TGTGCCAGCAGACAGGCGGGGCCTAATTCACCCCTCCACTTT
CASRQAGPNSPLHF
>-|TRBV5-8|TRBD1|TRBJ1-6
TGTGCCAGCAGCCGGACAGGGCCTACTTCACCCCTCCACTTT
CASSRTGPTSPLHF
>-|TRBV7-2|TRBD2|TRBJ2-3
TGTGCCAGCAGCCTCCAGCGGGGACGCACAGATACGCAGTATTTT
CASSLQRGRTDTQYF
>-|TRBV28|-|TRBJ1-2
TGTGCCAGCAATCCGGGCTATGGCTACACCTTC
CASNPGYGYTF
>-|TRBV6-5|-|TRBJ1-5
TGTGCCAGCGGGAGGGACCCTAGCAATCAGCCCCAGCATTTT
CASGRDPSNQPQHF
>-|TRBV2|TRBD1|TRBJ1-5
TGTGCCAGCGGCAGGGGGCTCAATCAGCCCCAGCATTTT
CASGRGLNQPQHF
>-|TRBV19|-|TRBJ1-5
TGTGCCAGTACCAGGGGATACAATCAGCCCCAGCATTTT
CASTRGYNQPQHF
>-|TRBV15|-|TRBJ1-2
TGTGCCACCAGCACGAACAGGGTGAGCTATGGCTACACCTTC
CATSTNRVSYGYTF
>-|TRBV5-1|TRBD1|TRBJ1-2
TGCGCCAGCAGCTTGGAATCCGGGCAGGGGGCAGGGGGCTACACCTTC
CASSLESGQGAGGYTF
>-|TRBV9|-|TRBJ1-5
TGTGCCAGCAGCGTAGCCCCGTGGGGGGATCAGCCCCAGCATTTT
CASSVAPWGDQPQHF
>-|TRBV14|TRBD1|TRBJ2-2
TGTGCCAGCAGCCCTGACAGGGGGATCGGGGAGCTGTTTTTT
CASSPDRGIGELFF